This is a list of T cell receptor beta chains from one sample in a study of shared clonotypes between healthy human individuals. The data were produced by immunoSEQ multiplex PCR, yet TCRdb's version contains in-frame clones alone and is incomplete. The table shows more than 1,200,000 clones, with about 98.5% occurring only once. The sequenced sample was naive CD4+ T cells sorted from blood. These TCRs come from a man aged 30 to 45 in good health. Both conserved end residues are part of each CDR3. Each record gives: V gene, D gene, J gene, clone size, CDR3 DNA, CDR3 protein. A D gene is named only where the DNA matches it firmly. A clone size is listed for some rows: how often the clone was seen (once, few, many), or a class if it is expanded.

v_call: TRBV29-1
d_call: TRBD1
j_call: TRBJ2-7
clone_size: NA
cdr3_nt: TGCAGCGTTGGGGGACAGGAGCTCTACGAGCAGTACTTC
cdr3_aa: CSVGGQELYEQYF

v_call: TRBV14
d_call: NA
j_call: TRBJ2-7
clone_size: NA
cdr3_nt: TGTGCCAGCAGCGACCGGGCCTTGAACTATCGAGGGCAGTACTTC
cdr3_aa: CASSDRALNYRGQYF

v_call: TRBV28
d_call: NA
j_call: TRBJ2-1
clone_size: NA
cdr3_nt: TGTGCCAGCAGTTTGGGGATCAGTGAGCAGTTCTTC
cdr3_aa: CASSLGISEQFF

v_call: TRBV6-1
d_call: TRBD1
j_call: TRBJ1-1
clone_size: NA
cdr3_nt: TGTGCCAGCATCCGATCGACAGGGTACACTGAAGCTTTCTTT
cdr3_aa: CASIRSTGYTEAFF

v_call: TRBV18
d_call: NA
j_call: TRBJ2-1
clone_size: NA
cdr3_nt: TGTGCCAGCTCACCAATCGACATGCAGTCGCGTGAGCAGTTCTTC
cdr3_aa: CASSPIDMQSREQFF

v_call: TRBV11-3
d_call: TRBD2
j_call: TRBJ2-5
clone_size: NA
cdr3_nt: TGTGCCAGCAGCCTAGCGGAAGGGGCGACCCAGTACTTC
cdr3_aa: CASSLAEGATQYF

v_call: TRBV2
d_call: NA
j_call: TRBJ1-3
clone_size: NA
cdr3_nt: TGTGCCTGCTTAGGACGAGGAAACACCATATATTTT
cdr3_aa: CACLGRGNTIYF

v_call: TRBV6-5
d_call: NA
j_call: TRBJ2-2
clone_size: NA
cdr3_nt: TGTGCCAGCAGTTACTTAGGGGTTGACACCGGGGAGCTGTTTTTT
cdr3_aa: CASSYLGVDTGELFF

v_call: TRBV11-2
d_call: TRBD2
j_call: TRBJ2-2
clone_size: NA
cdr3_nt: TGTGCCAGCAGCTTCTCTAGCGGGAGTTTGAACACCGGGGAGCTGTTTTTT
cdr3_aa: CASSFSSGSLNTGELFF

v_call: TRBV7-2
d_call: NA
j_call: TRBJ2-1
clone_size: once
cdr3_nt: TGTGCCAGCAGCCCCCACCCGGGCAATGAGCAGTTCTTC
cdr3_aa: CASSPHPGNEQFF

v_call: TRBV19
d_call: TRBD2
j_call: TRBJ2-3
clone_size: NA
cdr3_nt: TGTGCCAGTAGCCGACTAGCGGGAGGAGGTCCAGATACGCAGTATTTT
cdr3_aa: CASSRLAGGGPDTQYF

v_call: TRBV18
d_call: NA
j_call: TRBJ1-1
clone_size: NA
cdr3_nt: TGTGCCAGCTCACCGGGACAGAACACTGAAGCTTTCTTT
cdr3_aa: CASSPGQNTEAFF

v_call: TRBV7-9
d_call: TRBD2
j_call: TRBJ2-5
clone_size: NA
cdr3_nt: TGTGCCAGCAGCGCCGAGCTATTGGGACTAGCGGGAGTCCAAGAGACCCAGTACTTC
cdr3_aa: CASSAELLGLAGVQETQYF

v_call: TRBV5-1
d_call: NA
j_call: TRBJ2-2
clone_size: NA
cdr3_nt: TGCGCCAGCAGCTCCTTGGCCGAGCGGAGGTACACCGGGGAGCTGTTTTTT
cdr3_aa: CASSSLAERRYTGELFF

v_call: TRBV7-8
d_call: TRBD2
j_call: TRBJ2-5
clone_size: NA
cdr3_nt: TGTGCCAGCAGCTTAGCCGCGGGGGGGGAGACCCAGTACTTC
cdr3_aa: CASSLAAGGETQYF

v_call: TRBV30
d_call: NA
j_call: TRBJ2-5
clone_size: NA
cdr3_nt: TGTGCCTGGAGGCTAGGCCTGGGGCGCCCCCAAGAGACCCAGTACTTC
cdr3_aa: CAWRLGLGRPQETQYF

v_call: TRBV5-1
d_call: NA
j_call: TRBJ1-5
clone_size: NA
cdr3_nt: TGCGCCAGCAGCTTGGCCGGGGGCAATCAGCCCCAGCATTTT
cdr3_aa: CASSLAGGNQPQHF

v_call: TRBV7-2
d_call: NA
j_call: TRBJ2-2
clone_size: NA
cdr3_nt: TGTGCCAGCAGCCACAGCACCGGGGAGCTGTTTTTT
cdr3_aa: CASSHSTGELFF

v_call: TRBV10-3
d_call: NA
j_call: TRBJ2-1
clone_size: NA
cdr3_nt: TGTGCCATCAACTCTCAAAGCTCCTACAATGAGCAGTTCTTC
cdr3_aa: CAINSQSSYNEQFF

v_call: TRBV9
d_call: TRBD2
j_call: TRBJ2-3
clone_size: NA
cdr3_nt: TGTGCCAGCAGCCCACGGGACGGGAGGGGCACAGATACGCAGTATTTT
cdr3_aa: CASSPRDGRGTDTQYF

v_call: TRBV7-2
d_call: NA
j_call: TRBJ2-5
clone_size: NA
cdr3_nt: TGTGCCAGCAGCTTAAGGACAATGCAAGACAAGACCCAGTACTTC
cdr3_aa: CASSLRTMQDKTQYF

v_call: TRBV7-8
d_call: TRBD1
j_call: TRBJ1-2
clone_size: NA
cdr3_nt: TGTGCCAGCAGCTTTACAGGGGGCTGGTATGGCTACACCTTC
cdr3_aa: CASSFTGGWYGYTF

v_call: TRBV21-1
d_call: NA
j_call: TRBJ1-1
clone_size: NA
cdr3_nt: TGTGCCAGCAGCAAAGCCAGACAGGTGAACACTGAAGCTTTCTTT
cdr3_aa: CASSKARQVNTEAFF

v_call: TRBV6-6
d_call: NA
j_call: TRBJ2-2
clone_size: NA
cdr3_nt: TGTGCCAGCACACCCAGGGACACCGGGGAGCTGTTTTTT
cdr3_aa: CASTPRDTGELFF

v_call: TRBV11-2
d_call: NA
j_call: TRBJ2-2
clone_size: NA
cdr3_nt: TGTGCCAGCAGCTTAGAAGCACCGGGATTTGACGGGGAGCTGTTTTTT
cdr3_aa: CASSLEAPGFDGELFF

v_call: TRBV9
d_call: TRBD1
j_call: TRBJ2-7
clone_size: NA
cdr3_nt: TGTGCCAGCTCCCGGACAGGGTGGGATACGGACGAGCAGTACTTC
cdr3_aa: CASSRTGWDTDEQYF

v_call: TRBV6-1
d_call: TRBD2
j_call: TRBJ2-1
clone_size: once
cdr3_nt: TGTGCCAGCAGTGCGACTAGCGGGAGTAATGAGCAGTTCTTC
cdr3_aa: CASSATSGSNEQFF

v_call: TRBV7-2
d_call: NA
j_call: TRBJ2-1
clone_size: NA
cdr3_nt: TGTGCCAGCTTGGAGGACTCCCAGCCCTACAATGAGCAGTTCTTC
cdr3_aa: CASLEDSQPYNEQFF

v_call: TRBV18
d_call: NA
j_call: TRBJ1-5
clone_size: once
cdr3_nt: TGTGCCAGCTCACCCATACATATAGCCGGCAATCAGCCCCAGCATTTT
cdr3_aa: CASSPIHIAGNQPQHF

v_call: TRBV30
d_call: NA
j_call: TRBJ1-2
clone_size: NA
cdr3_nt: TGTGCCTCCACACCTCCCTCGGGTAACTATGGCTACACCTTC
cdr3_aa: CASTPPSGNYGYTF

v_call: TRBV5-6
d_call: TRBD2
j_call: TRBJ2-5
clone_size: NA
cdr3_nt: TGTGCCAGCAAACGTACGGGGAGGGGTGACGGGACCCAGTACTTC
cdr3_aa: CASKRTGRGDGTQYF

v_call: TRBV5-1
d_call: NA
j_call: TRBJ1-2
clone_size: NA
cdr3_nt: TGCGCCAGCAGCTTTCACAGTGATGGCTACACCTTC
cdr3_aa: CASSFHSDGYTF

v_call: TRBV7-9
d_call: NA
j_call: TRBJ2-3
clone_size: NA
cdr3_nt: TGTGCCAGCGGGAGTAACACAGATACGCAGTATTTT
cdr3_aa: CASGSNTDTQYF

v_call: TRBV5-4
d_call: TRBD2
j_call: TRBJ2-1
clone_size: NA
cdr3_nt: TGTGCCAGCAGCGGTGATTGGGAGCGGGAGAGGAATGAGCAGTTCTTC
cdr3_aa: CASSGDWERERNEQFF

v_call: TRBV28
d_call: NA
j_call: TRBJ1-5
clone_size: NA
cdr3_nt: TGTGCCAGCAGTTTTAGGGCGGGCTGGTCGGGCAATCAGCCCCAGCATTTT
cdr3_aa: CASSFRAGWSGNQPQHF

v_call: TRBV9
d_call: NA
j_call: TRBJ2-2
clone_size: NA
cdr3_nt: TGTGCCAGCAGCCAAAGCCCTAGTACCGGGGAGCTGTTTTTT
cdr3_aa: CASSQSPSTGELFF

v_call: TRBV28
d_call: TRBD2
j_call: TRBJ2-2
clone_size: NA
cdr3_nt: TGTGCCAGCAGTTTCGCGGGAGGTCCTGCCACCGGGGAGCTGTTTTTT
cdr3_aa: CASSFAGGPATGELFF

v_call: TRBV30
d_call: NA
j_call: TRBJ2-5
clone_size: NA
cdr3_nt: TGTGCCTGGAGTGGTCCTCCGGGGGAGACCCAGTACTTC
cdr3_aa: CAWSGPPGETQYF

v_call: TRBV7-2
d_call: NA
j_call: TRBJ2-7
clone_size: NA
cdr3_nt: TGTGCCAGCAGCTTAGCAGGGTCCTCCTACGAGCAGTACTTC
cdr3_aa: CASSLAGSSYEQYF

v_call: TRBV5-1
d_call: TRBD2
j_call: TRBJ2-7
clone_size: NA
cdr3_nt: TGCGCCAGCAGCTTGGCGGGGGGGTATACCTACGAGCAGTACTTC
cdr3_aa: CASSLAGGYTYEQYF

v_call: TRBV7-2
d_call: TRBD2
j_call: TRBJ2-1
clone_size: NA
cdr3_nt: TGTGCCAGCAGCCTTACTAGCGACTCCTACAATGAGCAGTTCTTC
cdr3_aa: CASSLTSDSYNEQFF

v_call: TRBV11-3
d_call: NA
j_call: TRBJ2-7
clone_size: NA
cdr3_nt: TGTGCCAGCAGCACACCACCGGGCTACGAGCAGTACTTC
cdr3_aa: CASSTPPGYEQYF